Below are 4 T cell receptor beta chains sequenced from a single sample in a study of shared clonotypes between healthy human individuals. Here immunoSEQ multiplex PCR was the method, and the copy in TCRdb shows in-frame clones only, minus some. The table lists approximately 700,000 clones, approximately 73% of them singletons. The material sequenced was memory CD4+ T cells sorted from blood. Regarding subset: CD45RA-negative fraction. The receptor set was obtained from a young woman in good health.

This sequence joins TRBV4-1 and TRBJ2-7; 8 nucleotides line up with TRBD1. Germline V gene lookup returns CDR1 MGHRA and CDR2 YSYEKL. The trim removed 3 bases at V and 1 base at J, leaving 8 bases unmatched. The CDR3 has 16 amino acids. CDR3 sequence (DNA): TGCGCCAGCAGCCACAGAGCAGGGGGCCAATCCTACGAGCAGTACTTC. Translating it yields CASSHRAGGQSYEQYF.

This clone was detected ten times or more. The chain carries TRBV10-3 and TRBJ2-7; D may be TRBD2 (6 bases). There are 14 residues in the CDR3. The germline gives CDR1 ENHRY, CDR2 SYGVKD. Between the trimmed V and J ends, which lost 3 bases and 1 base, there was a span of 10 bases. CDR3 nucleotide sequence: TGTGCCATCAGTGATGAGCGGGTGTCCTACGAGCAGTACTTC. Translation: CAISDERVSYEQYF.

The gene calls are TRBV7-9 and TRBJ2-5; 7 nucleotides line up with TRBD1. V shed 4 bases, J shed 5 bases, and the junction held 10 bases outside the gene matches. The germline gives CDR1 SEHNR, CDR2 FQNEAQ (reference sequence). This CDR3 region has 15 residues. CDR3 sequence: CASSSLDRVGETQYF. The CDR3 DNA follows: TGTGCCAGCAGCTCTCTTGACAGGGTAGGGGAGACCCAGTACTTC. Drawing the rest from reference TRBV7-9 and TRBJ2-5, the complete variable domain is DTGVSQNPRHKITKRGQNVTFRCDPISEHNRLYWYRQTLGQGPEFLTYFQNEAQLEKSRLLSDRFSAERPKGSFSTLEIQRTEQGDSAMYLCASSSLDRVGETQYFGPGTRLLVL.

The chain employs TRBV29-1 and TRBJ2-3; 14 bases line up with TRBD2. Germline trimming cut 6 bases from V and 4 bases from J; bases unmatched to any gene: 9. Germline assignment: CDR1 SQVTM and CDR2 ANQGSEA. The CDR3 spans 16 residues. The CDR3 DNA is TGCAGCGTCGGGACTAGCGGGAGCTCCGGGGCAGATACGCAGTATTTT. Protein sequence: CSVGTSGSSGADTQYF.